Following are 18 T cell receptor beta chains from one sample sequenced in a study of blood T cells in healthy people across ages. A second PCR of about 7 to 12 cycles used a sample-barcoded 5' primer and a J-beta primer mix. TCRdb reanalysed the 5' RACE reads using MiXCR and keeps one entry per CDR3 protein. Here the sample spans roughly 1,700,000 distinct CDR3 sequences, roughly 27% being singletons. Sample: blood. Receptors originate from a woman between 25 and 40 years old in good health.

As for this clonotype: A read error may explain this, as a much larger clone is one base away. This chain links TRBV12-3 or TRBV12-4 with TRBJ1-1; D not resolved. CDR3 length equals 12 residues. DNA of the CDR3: TGTGCCAGCACCGTCACGAACACTAAAGCTTTCTTT. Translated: CASTVTNTKAFF.

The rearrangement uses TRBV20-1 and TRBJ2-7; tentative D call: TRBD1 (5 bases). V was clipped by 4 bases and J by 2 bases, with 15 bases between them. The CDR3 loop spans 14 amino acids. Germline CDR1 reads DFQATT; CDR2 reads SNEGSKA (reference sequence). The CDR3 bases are TGCAGTGCTACGCAGGGATTCGACGCCTACGAGCAGTACTTC. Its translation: CSATQGFDAYEQYF.

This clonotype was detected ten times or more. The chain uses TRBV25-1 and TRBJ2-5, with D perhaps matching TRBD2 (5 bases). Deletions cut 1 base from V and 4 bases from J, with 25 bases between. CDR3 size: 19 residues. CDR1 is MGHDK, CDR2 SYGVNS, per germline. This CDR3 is CASSESGPRGGEIGETQYF. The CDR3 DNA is TGTGCCAGCAGTGAATCAGGACCTCGCGGAGGTGAGATAGGAGAGACCCAGTACTTC.

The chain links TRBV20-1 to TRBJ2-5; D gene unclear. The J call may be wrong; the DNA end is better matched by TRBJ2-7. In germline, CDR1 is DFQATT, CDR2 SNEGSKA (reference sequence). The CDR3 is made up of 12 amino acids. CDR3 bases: TGCAGTGCCAACCGGGTCCAAAACGAGCAGTACTTC. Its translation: CSANRVQNEQYF.

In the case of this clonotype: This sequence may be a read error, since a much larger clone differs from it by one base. The CDR3 DNA reads TGTGCCTGCAGGGTCGTCCTACAGGGCTACGAGCAGTACTTC. It is translated as CACRVVLQGYEQYF. The chain combines TRBV6-5 with TRBJ2-7; D might be TRBD1 (6 bases). Germline values: CDR1 MNHEY, CDR2 SVGAGI. The CDR3 covers 14 residues.

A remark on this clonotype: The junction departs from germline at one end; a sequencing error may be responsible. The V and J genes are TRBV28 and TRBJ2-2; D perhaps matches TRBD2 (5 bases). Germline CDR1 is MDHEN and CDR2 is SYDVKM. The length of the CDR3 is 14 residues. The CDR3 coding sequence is TGTGCCAGCAGTTGGGGAACGAACACCGGGGAGCAGTTTTTT. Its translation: CASSWGTNTGEQFF.

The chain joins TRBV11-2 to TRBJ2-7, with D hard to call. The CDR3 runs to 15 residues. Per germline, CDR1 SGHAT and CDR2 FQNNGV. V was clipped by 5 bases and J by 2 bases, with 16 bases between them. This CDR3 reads CASSHRAKGTYEQYF. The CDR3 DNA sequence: TGTGCCAGCAGCCATCGCGCGAAAGGTACCTACGAGCAGTACTTC.

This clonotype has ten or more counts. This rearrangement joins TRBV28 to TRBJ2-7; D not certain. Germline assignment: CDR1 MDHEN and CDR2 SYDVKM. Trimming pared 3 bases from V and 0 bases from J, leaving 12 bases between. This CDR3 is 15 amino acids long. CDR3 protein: CASSFFGGRSYEQYF. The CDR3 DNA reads TGTGCCAGCAGTTTTTTTGGCGGACGCTCCTACGAGCAGTACTTC.

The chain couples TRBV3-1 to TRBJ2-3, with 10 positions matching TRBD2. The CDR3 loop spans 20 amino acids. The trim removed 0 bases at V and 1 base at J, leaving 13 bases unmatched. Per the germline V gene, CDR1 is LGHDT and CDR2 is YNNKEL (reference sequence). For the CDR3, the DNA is TGTGCCAGCAGCCAAGACTCTCCTCTACTAGCGGGGCCTCGCACAGATACGCAGTATTTT. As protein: CASSQDSPLLAGPRTDTQYF.

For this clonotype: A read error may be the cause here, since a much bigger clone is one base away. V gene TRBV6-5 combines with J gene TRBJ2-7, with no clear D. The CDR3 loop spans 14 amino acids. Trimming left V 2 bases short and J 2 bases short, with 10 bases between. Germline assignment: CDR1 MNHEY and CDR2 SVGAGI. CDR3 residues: CASSYHQLAYEQYF. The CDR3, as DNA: TGTGCCAGCAGTTACCACCAGCTCGCCTACGAGCAGTACTTC.

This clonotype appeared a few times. As DNA, the CDR3 is TGTGCCAGCTCAACACAGGCGCGACGGGAGGGTGAAGCTTTCTTT. It codes for CASSTQARREGEAFF. This sequence joins TRBV18 and TRBJ1-1, with a possible D match to TRBD1 (5 bases). This CDR3 is built from 15 residues. From germline, CDR1 is KGHSH and CDR2 LQKENI. Trimming took off 5 bases at V and 7 bases at J, with 20 bases between the two ends.

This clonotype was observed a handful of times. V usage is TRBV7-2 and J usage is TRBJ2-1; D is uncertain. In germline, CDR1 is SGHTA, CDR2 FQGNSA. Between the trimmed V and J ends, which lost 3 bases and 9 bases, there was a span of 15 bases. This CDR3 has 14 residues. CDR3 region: CASSLYFSSGEQFF. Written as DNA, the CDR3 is TGTGCCAGCAGCTTGTACTTCAGTTCGGGTGAGCAGTTCTTC.

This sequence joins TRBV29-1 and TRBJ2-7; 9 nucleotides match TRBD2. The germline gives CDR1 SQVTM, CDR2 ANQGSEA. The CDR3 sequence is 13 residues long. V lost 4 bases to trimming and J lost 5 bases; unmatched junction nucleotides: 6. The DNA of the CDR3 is TGCAGCGTTGCACTAGCGGGTCTCAACGAGCAGTACTTC. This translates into CSVALAGLNEQYF.

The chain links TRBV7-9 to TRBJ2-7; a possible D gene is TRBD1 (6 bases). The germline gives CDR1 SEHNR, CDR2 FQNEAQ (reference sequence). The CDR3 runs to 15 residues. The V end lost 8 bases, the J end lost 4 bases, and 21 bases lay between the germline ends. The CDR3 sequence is CASGPFFSGAYEQYF. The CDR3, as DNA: TGTGCCAGCGGCCCTTTCTTCTCAGGGGCATACGAGCAGTACTTC.

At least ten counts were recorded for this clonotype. The CDR3 DNA follows: TGTGCCAGCAGAGCAGGGGGATCAGAGACCCAGTACTTC. Translating it yields CASRAGGSETQYF. V usage is TRBV5-4 and J usage is TRBJ2-5; TRBD1 aligns across 7 bases. V gave up 5 bases and J gave up 4 bases; unmatched junction bases: 5. The CDR3 runs to 13 residues. CDR1 and CDR2 from the germline V gene are SGHNT and YYREEE (reference sequence).

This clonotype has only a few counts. CDR3: CASSGTSVLNEQFF. For the CDR3, the DNA is TGTGCCAGCAGCGGGACTAGCGTCTTAAATGAGCAGTTCTTC. The gene calls are TRBV11-2 and TRBJ2-1; 10 bases fit TRBD2. Germline-derived CDR1 and CDR2 are SGHAT and FQNNGV. V was clipped by 5 bases and J by 7 bases; unmatched bases: 5. This CDR3 is built from 14 residues.

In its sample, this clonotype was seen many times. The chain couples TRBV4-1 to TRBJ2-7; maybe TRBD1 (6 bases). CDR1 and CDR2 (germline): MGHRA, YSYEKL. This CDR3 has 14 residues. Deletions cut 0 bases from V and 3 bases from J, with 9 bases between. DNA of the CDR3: TGCGCCAGCAGCCAAGATACAGGGAACTACGAGCAGTACTTC. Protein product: CASSQDTGNYEQYF.

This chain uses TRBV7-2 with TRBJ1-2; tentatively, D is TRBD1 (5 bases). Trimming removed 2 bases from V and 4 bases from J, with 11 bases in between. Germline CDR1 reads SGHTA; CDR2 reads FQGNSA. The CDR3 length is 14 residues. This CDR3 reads CASSLMEGSYGYTF. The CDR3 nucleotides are TGTGCCAGCAGCTTAATGGAGGGGTCCTATGGCTACACCTTC.